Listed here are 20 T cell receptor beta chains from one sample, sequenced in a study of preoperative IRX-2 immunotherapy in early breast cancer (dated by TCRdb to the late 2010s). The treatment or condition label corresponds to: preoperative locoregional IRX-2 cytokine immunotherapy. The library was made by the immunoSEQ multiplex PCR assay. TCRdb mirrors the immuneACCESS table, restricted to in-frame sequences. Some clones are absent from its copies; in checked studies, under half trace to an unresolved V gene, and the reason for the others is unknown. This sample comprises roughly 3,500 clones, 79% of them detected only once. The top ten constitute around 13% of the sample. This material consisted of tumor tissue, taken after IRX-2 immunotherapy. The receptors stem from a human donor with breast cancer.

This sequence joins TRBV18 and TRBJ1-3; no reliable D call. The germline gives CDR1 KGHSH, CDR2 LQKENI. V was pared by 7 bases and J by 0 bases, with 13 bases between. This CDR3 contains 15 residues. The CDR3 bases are TGTGCCAGCTTCCCCCCCAATTACTCTGGAAACACCATATATTTT. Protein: CASFPPNYSGNTIYF.

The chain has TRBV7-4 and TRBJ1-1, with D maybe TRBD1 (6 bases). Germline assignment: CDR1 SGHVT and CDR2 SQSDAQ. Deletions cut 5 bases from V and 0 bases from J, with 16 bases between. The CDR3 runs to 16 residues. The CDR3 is CASSPGAGPMNTEAFF. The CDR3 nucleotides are TGTGCCAGCAGCCCAGGGGCGGGCCCAATGAACACTGAAGCTTTCTTT.

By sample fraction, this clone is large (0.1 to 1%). CDR3 sequence reads: CASSWGSPSGNTIYF. As DNA, the CDR3 is TGTGCCAGCAGCTGGGGGAGCCCCTCTGGAAACACCATATATTTT. The chain has TRBV6-8 and TRBJ1-3, with D perhaps matching TRBD1 (5 bases). The CDR3 sequence is 15 residues long. Germline V gene lookup returns CDR1 MNHGY and CDR2 SAAAGT. V was cut by 6 bases and J by 0 bases, with 12 bases left in between.

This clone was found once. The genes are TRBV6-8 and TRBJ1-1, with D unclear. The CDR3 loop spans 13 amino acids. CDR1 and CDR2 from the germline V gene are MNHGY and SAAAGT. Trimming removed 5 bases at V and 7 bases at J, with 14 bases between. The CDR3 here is CASSMETTSEAFF. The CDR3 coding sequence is TGTGCCAGCAGTATGGAAACTACTAGTGAAGCTTTCTTT.

This chain's CDR3 is CASSSKLGDTYEQYF. CDR3 sequence (DNA): TGTGCCAGCAGCTCTAAGTTGGGGGACACCTACGAGCAGTACTTC. The V gene is TRBV11-3, the J gene TRBJ2-7, with a possible D match to TRBD1 (6 bases). Trimming cost V 4 bases and J 2 bases, with 15 bases left between them. Germline V lookup: CDR1 SGHNT, CDR2 YENEEA. The CDR3 loop spans 15 amino acids. The entire variable domain, with the rest obtained from reference TRBV11-3 and TRBJ2-7, is as follows: EAGVVQSPRYKIIEKKQPVAFWCNPISGHNTLYWYLQNLGQGPELLIRYENEEAVDDSQLPKDRFSAERLKGVDSTLKIQPAELGDSAVYLCASSSKLGDTYEQYFGPGTRLTVT.

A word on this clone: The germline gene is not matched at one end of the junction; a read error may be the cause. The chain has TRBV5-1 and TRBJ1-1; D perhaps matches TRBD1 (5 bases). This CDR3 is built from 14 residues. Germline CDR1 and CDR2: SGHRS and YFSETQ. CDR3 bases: TGCGCCAGCAGCTCCGGGGCGATGGGCACTGAAGTTTTCTTT. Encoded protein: CASSSGAMGTEVFF.

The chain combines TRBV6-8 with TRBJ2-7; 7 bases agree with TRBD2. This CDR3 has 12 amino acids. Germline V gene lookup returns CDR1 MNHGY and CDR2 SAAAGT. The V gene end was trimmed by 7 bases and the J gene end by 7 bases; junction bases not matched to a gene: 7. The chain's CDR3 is CASTLLANEQYF. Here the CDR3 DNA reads TGTGCCAGCACCTTACTAGCGAATGAGCAGTACTTC.

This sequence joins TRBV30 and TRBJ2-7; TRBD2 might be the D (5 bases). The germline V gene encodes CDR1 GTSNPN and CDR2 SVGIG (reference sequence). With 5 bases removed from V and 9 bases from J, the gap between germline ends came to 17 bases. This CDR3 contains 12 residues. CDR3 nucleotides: TGTGCCTGGTCCTCGGGGAACGTGGGGCAGTACTTC. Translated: CAWSSGNVGQYF. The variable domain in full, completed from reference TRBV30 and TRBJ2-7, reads SQTIHQWPATLVQPVGSPLSLECTVEGTSNPNLYWYRQAAGRGLQLLFYSVGIGQISSEVPQNLSASRPQDRQFILSSKKLLLSDSGFYLCAWSSGNVGQYFGPGTRLTVT.

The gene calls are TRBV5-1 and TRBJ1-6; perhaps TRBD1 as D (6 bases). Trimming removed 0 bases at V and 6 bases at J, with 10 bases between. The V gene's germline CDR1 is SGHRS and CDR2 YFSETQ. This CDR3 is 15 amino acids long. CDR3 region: CASSLVGGRNSPLHF. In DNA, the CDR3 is TGCGCCAGCAGCTTGGTAGGGGGTCGTAATTCACCCCTCCACTTT. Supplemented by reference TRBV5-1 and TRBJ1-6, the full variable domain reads KAGVTQTPRYLIKTRGQQVTLSCSPISGHRSVSWYQQTPGQGLQFLFEYFSETQRNKGNFPGRFSGRQFSNSRSEMNVSTLELGDSALYLCASSLVGGRNSPLHFGNGTRLTVT.

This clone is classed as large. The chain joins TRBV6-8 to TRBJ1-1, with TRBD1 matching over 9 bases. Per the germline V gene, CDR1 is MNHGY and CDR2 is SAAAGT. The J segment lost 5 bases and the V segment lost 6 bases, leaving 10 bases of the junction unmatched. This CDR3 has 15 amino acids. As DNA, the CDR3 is TGTGCCAGCAGGGGGGGACAGGGCGAGTCGACTGAAGCTTTCTTT. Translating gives CASRGGQGESTEAFF.

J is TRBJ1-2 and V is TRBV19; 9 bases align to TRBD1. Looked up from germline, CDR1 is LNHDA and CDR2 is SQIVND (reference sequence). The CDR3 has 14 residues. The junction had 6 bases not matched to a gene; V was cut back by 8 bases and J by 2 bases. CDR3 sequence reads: CASAGQGYNYGYTF. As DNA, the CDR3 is TGTGCCAGTGCGGGACAGGGATACAACTATGGCTACACCTTC.

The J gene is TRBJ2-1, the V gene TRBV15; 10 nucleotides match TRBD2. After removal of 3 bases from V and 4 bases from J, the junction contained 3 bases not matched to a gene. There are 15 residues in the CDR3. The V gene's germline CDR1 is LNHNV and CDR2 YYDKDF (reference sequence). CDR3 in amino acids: CATSSLSGGYNEQFF. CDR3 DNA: TGTGCCACCAGCAGCCTTAGCGGGGGGTACAATGAGCAGTTCTTC.

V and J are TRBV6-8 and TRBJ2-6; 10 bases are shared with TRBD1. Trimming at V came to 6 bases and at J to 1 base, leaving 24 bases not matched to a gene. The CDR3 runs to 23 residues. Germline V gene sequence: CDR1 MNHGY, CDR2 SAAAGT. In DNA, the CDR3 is TGTGCCAGCAGCGCCCACGAATTCGGTTACCCGGGACAGGGGTCTTCTGGGGCCAACGTCCTGACTTTC. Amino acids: CASSAHEFGYPGQGSSGANVLTF.

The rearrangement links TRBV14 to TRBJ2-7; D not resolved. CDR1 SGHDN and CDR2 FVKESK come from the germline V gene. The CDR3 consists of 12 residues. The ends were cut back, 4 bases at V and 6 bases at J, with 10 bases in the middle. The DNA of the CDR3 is TGTGCCAGCAGCCCATCGGGTCGCGAGCAGTACTTC. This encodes CASSPSGREQYF.

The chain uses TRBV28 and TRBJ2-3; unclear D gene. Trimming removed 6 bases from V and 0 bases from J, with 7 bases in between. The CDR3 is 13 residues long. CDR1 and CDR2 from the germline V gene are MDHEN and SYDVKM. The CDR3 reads CASRDRSTDTQYF. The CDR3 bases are TGTGCCAGCAGGGATCGTAGCACAGATACGCAGTATTTT.

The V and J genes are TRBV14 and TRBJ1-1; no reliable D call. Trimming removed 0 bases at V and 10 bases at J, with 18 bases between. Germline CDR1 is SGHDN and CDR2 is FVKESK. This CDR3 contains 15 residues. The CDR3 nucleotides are TGTGCCAGCAGCCAAGAAGGGCGGTATGGGTTGAGAGCTTTCTTT. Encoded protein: CASSQEGRYGLRAFF.

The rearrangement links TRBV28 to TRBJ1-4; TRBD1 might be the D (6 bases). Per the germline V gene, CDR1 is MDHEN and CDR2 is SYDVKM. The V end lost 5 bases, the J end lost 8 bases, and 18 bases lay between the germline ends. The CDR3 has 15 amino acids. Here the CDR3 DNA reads TGTGCCAGCAGTGGTTCACAGGGATTTCGGGAAAAACTGTTTTTT. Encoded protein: CASSGSQGFREKLFF.

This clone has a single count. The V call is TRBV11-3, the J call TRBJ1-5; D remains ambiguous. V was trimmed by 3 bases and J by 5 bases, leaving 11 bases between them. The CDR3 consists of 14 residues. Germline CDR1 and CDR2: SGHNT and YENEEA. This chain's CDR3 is CASSFRLDDQPQHF. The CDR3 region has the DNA TGTGCCAGCAGCTTCCGTTTGGATGATCAGCCCCAGCATTTT. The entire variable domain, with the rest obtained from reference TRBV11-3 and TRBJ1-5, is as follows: EAGVVQSPRYKIIEKKQPVAFWCNPISGHNTLYWYLQNLGQGPELLIRYENEEAVDDSQLPKDRFSAERLKGVDSTLKIQPAELGDSAVYLCASSFRLDDQPQHFGDGTRLSIL.

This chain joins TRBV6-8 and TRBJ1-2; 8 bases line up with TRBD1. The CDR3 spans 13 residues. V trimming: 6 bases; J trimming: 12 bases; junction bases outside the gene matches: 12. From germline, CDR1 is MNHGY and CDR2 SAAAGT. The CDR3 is CASSHHPGQADTF. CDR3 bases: TGTGCCAGCAGCCACCACCCGGGACAGGCCGACACCTTC.

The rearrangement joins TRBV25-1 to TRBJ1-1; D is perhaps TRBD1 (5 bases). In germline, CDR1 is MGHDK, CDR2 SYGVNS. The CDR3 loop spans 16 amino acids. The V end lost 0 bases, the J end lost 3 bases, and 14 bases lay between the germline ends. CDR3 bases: TGTGCCAGCAGTGAATATGAGGGGTCCTGGTACACTGAAGCTTTCTTT. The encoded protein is CASSEYEGSWYTEAFF.